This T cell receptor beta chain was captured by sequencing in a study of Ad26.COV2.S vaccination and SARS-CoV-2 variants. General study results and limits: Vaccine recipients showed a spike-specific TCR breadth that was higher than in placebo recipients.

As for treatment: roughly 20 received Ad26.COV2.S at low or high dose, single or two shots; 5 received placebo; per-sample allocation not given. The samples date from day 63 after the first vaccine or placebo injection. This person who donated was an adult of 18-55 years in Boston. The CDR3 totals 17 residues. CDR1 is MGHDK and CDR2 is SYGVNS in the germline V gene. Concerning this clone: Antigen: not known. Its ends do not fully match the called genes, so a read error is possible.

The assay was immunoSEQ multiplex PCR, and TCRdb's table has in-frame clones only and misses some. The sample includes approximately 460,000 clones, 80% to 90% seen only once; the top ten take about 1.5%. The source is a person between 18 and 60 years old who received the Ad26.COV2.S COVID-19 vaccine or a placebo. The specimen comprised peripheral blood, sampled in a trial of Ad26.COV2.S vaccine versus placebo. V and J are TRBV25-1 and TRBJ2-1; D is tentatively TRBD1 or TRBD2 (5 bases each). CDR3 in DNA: TGTGCCAGCAGTGAATTTTCCCGGGACCCGTCCTCCAATGAGCAGTTCTTC. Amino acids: CASSEFSRDPSSNEQFF.